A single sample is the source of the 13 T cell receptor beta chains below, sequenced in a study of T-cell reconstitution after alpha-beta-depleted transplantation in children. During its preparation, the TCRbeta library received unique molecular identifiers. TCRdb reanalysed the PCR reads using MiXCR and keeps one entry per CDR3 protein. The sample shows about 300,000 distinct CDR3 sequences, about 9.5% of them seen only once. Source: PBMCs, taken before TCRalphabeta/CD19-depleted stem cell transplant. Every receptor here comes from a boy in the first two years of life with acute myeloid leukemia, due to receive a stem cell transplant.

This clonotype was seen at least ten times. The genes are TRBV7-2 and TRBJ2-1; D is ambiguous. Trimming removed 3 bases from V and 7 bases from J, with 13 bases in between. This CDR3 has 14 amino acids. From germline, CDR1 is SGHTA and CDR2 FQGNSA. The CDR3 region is CASSFGSPWNEQFF. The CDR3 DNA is TGTGCCAGCAGCTTCGGATCCCCCTGGAATGAGCAGTTCTTC.

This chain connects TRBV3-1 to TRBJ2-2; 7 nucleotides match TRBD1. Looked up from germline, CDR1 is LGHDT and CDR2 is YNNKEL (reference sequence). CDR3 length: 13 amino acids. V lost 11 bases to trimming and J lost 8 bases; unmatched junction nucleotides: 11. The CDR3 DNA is TGTGCCTCCTCGGGACAGCAAATGGGGGAGCTGTTTTTT. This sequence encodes CASSGQQMGELFF.

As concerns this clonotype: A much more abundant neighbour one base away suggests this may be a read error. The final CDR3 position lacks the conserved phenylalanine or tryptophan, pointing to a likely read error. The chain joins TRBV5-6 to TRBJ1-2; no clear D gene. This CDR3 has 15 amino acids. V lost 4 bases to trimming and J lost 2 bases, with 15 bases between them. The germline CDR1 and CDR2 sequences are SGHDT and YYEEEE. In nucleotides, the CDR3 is TGTGCCAGCAGCGCGCTACTGACGGGGAACTATGGCTACACCTGC. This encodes CASSALLTGNYGYTC.

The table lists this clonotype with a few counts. This CDR3 is CSVKRTGLSTDTQYF. In nucleotides, the CDR3 is TGCAGCGTCAAAAGGACAGGCCTTAGCACAGATACGCAGTATTTT. The chain has TRBV29-1 and TRBJ2-3; 7 bases align to TRBD1. This CDR3 region has 15 residues. With 6 bases clipped from V and 0 bases from J, the junction kept 9 bases outside the gene matches. Germline lookup yields CDR1 SQVTM and CDR2 ANQGSEA.

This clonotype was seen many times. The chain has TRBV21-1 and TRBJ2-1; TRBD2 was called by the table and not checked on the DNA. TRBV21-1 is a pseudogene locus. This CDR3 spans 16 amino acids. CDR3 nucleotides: TGTGCCAGCAGGAAAGCGGGACTCAGCTCCTACAATGAGCAGTTCTTC. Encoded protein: CASRKAGLSSYNEQFF.

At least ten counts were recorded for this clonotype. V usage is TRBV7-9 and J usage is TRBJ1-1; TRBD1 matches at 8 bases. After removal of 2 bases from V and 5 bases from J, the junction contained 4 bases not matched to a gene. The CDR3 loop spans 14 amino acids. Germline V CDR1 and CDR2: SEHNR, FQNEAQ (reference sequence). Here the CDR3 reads CASSLQGAPTEAFF. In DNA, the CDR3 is TGTGCCAGCAGCTTACAGGGGGCGCCGACTGAAGCTTTCTTT.

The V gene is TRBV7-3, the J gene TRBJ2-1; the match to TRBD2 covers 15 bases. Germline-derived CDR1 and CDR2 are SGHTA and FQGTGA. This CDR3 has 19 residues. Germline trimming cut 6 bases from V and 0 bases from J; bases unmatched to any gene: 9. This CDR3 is CASRSTGTSGGSSYNEQFF. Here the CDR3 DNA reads TGTGCCAGCAGATCTACCGGGACTAGCGGGGGGAGCTCCTACAATGAGCAGTTCTTC.

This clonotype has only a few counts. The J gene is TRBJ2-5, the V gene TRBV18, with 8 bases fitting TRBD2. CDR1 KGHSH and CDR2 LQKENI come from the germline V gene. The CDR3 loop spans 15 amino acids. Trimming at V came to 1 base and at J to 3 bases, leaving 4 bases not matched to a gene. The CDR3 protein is CASSPRVSGEETQYF. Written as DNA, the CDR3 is TGTGCCAGCTCACCACGGGTTAGCGGGGAAGAGACCCAGTACTTC. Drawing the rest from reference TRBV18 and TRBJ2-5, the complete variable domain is NAGVMQNPRHLVRRRGQEARLRCSPMKGHSHVYWYRQLPEEGLKFMVYLQKENIIDESGMPKERFSAEFPKEGPSILRIQQVVRGDSAAYFCASSPRVSGEETQYFGPGTRLLVL.

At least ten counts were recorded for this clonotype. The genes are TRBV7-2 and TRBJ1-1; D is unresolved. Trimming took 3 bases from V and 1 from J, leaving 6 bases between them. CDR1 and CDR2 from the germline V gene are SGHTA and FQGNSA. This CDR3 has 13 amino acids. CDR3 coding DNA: TGTGCCAGCAGCTTCTCCGGGAACACTGAAGCTTTCTTT. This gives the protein CASSFSGNTEAFF.

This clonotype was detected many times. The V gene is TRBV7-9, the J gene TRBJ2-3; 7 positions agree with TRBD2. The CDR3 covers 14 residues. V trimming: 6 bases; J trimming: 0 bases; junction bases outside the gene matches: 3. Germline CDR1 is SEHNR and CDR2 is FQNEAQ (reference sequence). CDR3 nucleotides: TGTGCCAGCAGACCGGGGGGAAGCACAGATACGCAGTATTTT. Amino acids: CASRPGGSTDTQYF.

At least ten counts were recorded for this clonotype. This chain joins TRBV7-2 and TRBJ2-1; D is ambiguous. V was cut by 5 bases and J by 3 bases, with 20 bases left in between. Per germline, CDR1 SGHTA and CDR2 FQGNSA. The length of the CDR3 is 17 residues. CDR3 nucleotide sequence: TGTGCCAGCAGCCCTTGGACCCAAAAACGACTCTACAATGAGCAGTTCTTC. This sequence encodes CASSPWTQKRLYNEQFF.

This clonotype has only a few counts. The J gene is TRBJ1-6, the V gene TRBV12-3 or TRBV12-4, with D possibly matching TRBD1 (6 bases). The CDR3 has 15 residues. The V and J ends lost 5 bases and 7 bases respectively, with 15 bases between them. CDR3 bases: TGTGCCAGCAGTCCCCGGGGAGGGGGGAATTCACCCCTCCACTTT. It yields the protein CASSPRGGGNSPLHF.

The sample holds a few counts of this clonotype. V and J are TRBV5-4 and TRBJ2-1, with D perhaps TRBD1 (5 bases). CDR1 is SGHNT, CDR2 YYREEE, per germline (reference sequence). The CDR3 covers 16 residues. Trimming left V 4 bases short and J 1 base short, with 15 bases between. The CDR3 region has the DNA TGTGCCAGCAGCAAAAGACAGATCCGATCCTACAATGAGCAGTTCTTC. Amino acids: CASSKRQIRSYNEQFF.